This TCR beta chain was recorded in a study of cytotoxic CD8 clonotypes in ibrutinib-treated CLL. Study-wide background: The patients, some 12 relapsed/refractory and under 16 treatment-naive, included approximately 17 who were IGHV unmutated. Productive templates per sample averaged nearly 260,000; productive rearrangements, approximately 93,000. Notes on the study in general: Treatment saw public clonotypes, which were uncommon, either contract or stay stable.

A word on this clone: Its antigen is unknown.

Profiling relied on immunoSEQ multiplex PCR, and the TCRdb table lists in-frame clones only, not all of them. The sample lists about 68,000 clones, 80% occurring once. From germline, CDR1 is SEHNR and CDR2 FQNEAQ (reference sequence). The V end was cut by 1 base, the J end by 1 base, with 8 bases between. The CDR3 is made up of 15 amino acids. This receptor was taken from a human donor with chronic lymphocytic leukemia. The chain links TRBV7-9 to TRBJ2-1; TRBD2 might be the D (6 bases). Sequenced here: PBMCs, sampled at disease progression, from a patient treated with ibrutinib. The CDR3 bases are TGTGCCAGCAGCTTAGACGGGGGATCCTACAATGAGCAGTTCTTC. It codes for CASSLDGGSYNEQFF.